This TCR beta chain was obtained from a study of T-cell reconstitution after alpha-beta-depleted transplantation in children. The study's findings and limits: When one year had passed after transplant, most T-cell counts and diversity came from newly produced T cells. Surviving recipient T cells and thymic progenitors produced the high day-60 TCRbeta diversity seen in some patients. Expanded graft clones, several hundred of them, were reportedly the source of alpha-beta T cells about two months after transplant.

Unique molecular identifiers were used to barcode this TCRbeta library. TCRdb itself ran the PCR reads through MiXCR, one entry per CDR3 protein. The sample lists 500,000 to 650,000 distinct CDR3 sequences, approximately 10% occurring once. The germline V gene encodes CDR1 SGHDT and CDR2 YYEEEE. This CDR3 spans 15 amino acids. Losses at the gene ends were 4 bases for V and 1 base for J; bases not matched to a gene: 7. Of note for this clonotype: What it recognizes is unknown.

The chain uses TRBV5-6 and TRBJ2-5, with TRBD1 matching over 7 bases. The receptor's source is a female patient under 10 years old who had a stem cell transplant for aplastic anemia, so the T cells may come from the graft donor. The sample consisted of PBMCs, mostly from graft donor cells, taken 180 days after TCRalphabeta/CD19-depleted stem cell transplant. The CDR3 reads CASSILRDSQETQYF. The CDR3 DNA reads as TGTGCCAGCAGCATTCTCCGGGACAGCCAAGAGACCCAGTACTTC.